This T cell receptor (beta chain) appears in the sequencing data of a study of untreated major depressive disorder. Findings of the study overall: Compared with controls, depressed patients showed more TRBV05-01 (Vbeta 5.1) usage in CD4+ T cells. In every subject, the five largest TRBV05-01 clones were private.

In germline, CDR1 is SQVTM, CDR2 ANQGSEA. The CDR3 covers 13 residues. Trimming removed 6 bases at V and 6 bases at J, with 18 bases between. No psychiatric drugs, including antidepressants, for at least 8 weeks beforehand. Participants with major medical conditions, Axis I/II comorbidities, regular medication or illicit drug use were excluded. Approximately 30 ml of peripheral blood was collected per donor. TCRdb keeps only in-frame clones here, not all; method: immunoSEQ multiplex PCR. Among around 13,000 clones listed, about nine tenths were seen once. To note about this clone: The antigen is unknown.

This chain uses TRBV29-1 with TRBJ2-7, with D perhaps TRBD1 (6 bases). The sequencing sample was made of CD4+ T cells from PBMCs. The clonotype comes from a young man with major depressive disorder. CDR3 loop: CSVSTGIQAEQYF. CDR3 DNA sequence: TGCAGCGTGTCCACAGGGATCCAGGCCGAGCAGTACTTC.